Here is one T cell receptor beta chain with its context. Its specificity is unknown. A multiplex PCR was run with 60 Vbeta primers and 13 Jbeta primers. Using immunoSEQ multiplex PCR, the repertoire was profiled, and TCRdb retains in-frame clones only, with some absent. The sample holds 95,000 to 100,000 clones, roughly 76% seen once. These data come from a study of cytomegalovirus exposure and HLA in healthy donors. Study-wide background: For the roughly 400 genotyped donors, roughly 80% fell within the Caucasian-associated ancestry cluster. Study results and caveats: According to an earlier analysis, most TCR beta V segments yielded productive rearrangements about 87% or about 30% of the time. It was taken for granted in presence/absence analyses that sequencing depth across donors was roughly uniform.

The CDR3 sequence is 14 residues long. Germline V gene lookup returns CDR1 SNHLY and CDR2 FYNNEI. V lost 6 bases to trimming and J lost 6 bases, with 17 bases between them. The sample taken for sequencing was PBMCs. The chain uses TRBV2 and TRBJ1-1; a possible D gene is TRBD1 (5 bases). The sequence was obtained from a woman aged 55 to 70 in good health and CMV-seropositive. The DNA for the CDR3 is TGTGCCAGCAGGGGCCTGGAGGGGAGCTCTGAAGCTTTCTTT. This codes for CASRGLEGSSEAFF. Full variable domain (outside the CDR3, taken from reference TRBV2 and TRBJ1-1): EPEVTQTPSHQVTQMGQEVILRCVPISNHLYFYWYRQILGQKVEFLVSFYNNEISEKSEIFDDQFSVERPDGSNFTLKIRSTKLEDSAMYFCASRGLEGSSEAFFGQGTRLTVV.